This paragraph covers one T cell receptor (beta chain) sequence. Its antigen is unknown. The sample originates from a study of human versus mouse CDR3 diversity and MHC coevolution. Study-wide context: immunoSEQ was reported to reach one in 200,000 T cells sensitivity. Valid reads per sample ranged from 0.6 x 10^7 to 1.6 x 10^7. Study results and caveats: Human CDR3s averaged more deletions and insertions than mouse CDR3s.

The CDR3 totals 12 residues. CDR1 and CDR2 (germline): GTSNPN, SVGIG (reference sequence). Trimming removed 7 bases from V and 4 bases from J, with 11 bases in between. Using immunoSEQ multiplex PCR, the repertoire was profiled, and TCRdb retains in-frame clones only, with some absent. This table has around 74,000 clones, around 92% appearing once. Sample: naive CD4+ T cells from blood. Subset indicated: CD45RO-negative CD62L-positive naive CD4 T cells. The source is a person aged 30 to 70 in good health. The V gene is TRBV30, the J gene TRBJ1-3, with D possibly being TRBD1 (5 bases). This CDR3 reads CASNRPGNTIYF. Written as DNA, the CDR3 is TGTGCCTCTAACAGGCCGGGAAACACCATATATTTT.